The present T cell receptor beta chain was sequenced within a study of shared clonotypes between healthy human individuals. Study information: The donor group consisted of a couple of women and three men, aged 18 to 49. Used for every donor were three CD4 naive, three CD4 memory, two CD8 naive and one CD8 memory plate.

The V end was cut by 4 bases, the J end by 6 bases, with 25 bases between. There are 18 residues in the CDR3. CDR1 LGHNA and CDR2 YSLEER come from the germline V gene. Execution of the assay was at deep level. The protocol was immunoSEQ multiplex PCR, while the TCRdb copy is restricted to in-frame clones and leaves out a portion. The table includes about 79,000 clones, 60% to 65% detected once. The receptor comes from a young man in good health. Source material: memory CD8+ T cells sorted from blood. The subset here: CD45RO+ cells pooled with CCR7-negative TemRA cells. V gene TRBV4-3 combines with J gene TRBJ2-1, with TRBD1 as a possible D gene (6 bases). The CDR3 region has the DNA TGCGCCAGCAGCCTTAGGACAGCCAGTTATCTTACCTCCAATGAGCAGTTCTTC. Its translation is CASSLRTASYLTSNEQFF.